Listed here is a single T cell receptor beta chain. The sample originates from a study of blood T cell repertoires in COVID-19. Original analysis: Using reference gene primer amplification, nucleated cell counts were estimated. Assay: immunoSEQ multiplex PCR; the TCRdb copy retains only in-frame clones and omits some. V and J calls and clone size are as listed in that table; D and trimming were resolved from the DNA. The sample yields about 120,000 clones, 75% to 85% seen once. J gave up 7 bases and V 5 bases, and 7 bases lay outside the gene matches. The CDR3 totals 14 residues. The germline V gene has CDR1 SGHTA and CDR2 FQGNSA.

This chain joins TRBV7-2 and TRBJ2-2, with TRBD1 matching 7 bases. Material for sequencing was peripheral blood. This clonotype was obtained from a human donor in a cohort sampled during active COVID-19. The CDR3 DNA is TGTGCCAGCAGCGATCACAGGGGCGACGGGGAGCTGTTTTTT. This gives the protein CASSDHRGDGELFF.